The 24 T cell receptor beta chains reported below all come from one sample, sequenced in a study (dated by TCRdb to 2021 to 2024). The library was made by the immunoSEQ multiplex PCR assay. Not all clones reach the TCRdb copy of this immuneACCESS table, which keeps in-frame sequences only. Checked studies attribute under half of the gap to unresolved V genes and leave the rest unexplained. Present in this sample are under 65,000 clones, 80% to 95% of which were seen just once. Approximately 12% of the sample belongs to the ten largest clones. Specimen: PBMCs. The receptors originated from a man aged 35 to 55 with rheumatoid arthritis.

The rearrangement joins TRBV13 to TRBJ1-4; maybe TRBD1 (5 bases). The CDR3 runs 16 residues. CDR1 is PRHDT and CDR2 is FYEKMQ in the germline V gene (reference sequence). Trimming removed 3 bases at V and 4 bases at J, with 15 bases between. CDR3 DNA sequence: TGTGCCAGCAGCTTCGGGACTGTCCATGGTAATGAAAAACTGTTTTTT. It is translated as CASSFGTVHGNEKLFF.

The chain has TRBV20-1 and TRBJ2-1; D uncertain. Trimming took 3 bases from V and 7 from J, leaving 7 bases between them. The CDR3 contains 11 residues. Germline CDR1 is DFQATT and CDR2 is SNEGSKA (reference sequence). For the CDR3, the DNA is TGCAGTGCTAGTGACACAAATGAGCAGTTCTTC. This encodes CSASDTNEQFF.

The chain employs TRBV6-5 and TRBJ1-2; TRBD1 agrees at 8 bases. CDR3 length: 14 amino acids. CDR1 is MNHEY, CDR2 SVGAGI, per germline. The junction had 9 bases not matched to a gene; V was cut back by 6 bases and J by 6 bases. The CDR3 loop is CASRGSRGLHGYTF. In DNA form, the CDR3 reads TGTGCCAGCAGGGGATCCAGGGGGCTTCATGGCTACACCTTC.

This clone has only one observation. CDR3: CASTIYGQGQPLHF. In DNA form, the CDR3 reads TGTGCCAGCACCATATACGGACAGGGTCAGCCCCTCCACTTT. The chain couples TRBV6-5 to TRBJ1-6; TRBD1 agrees at 8 bases. Losses at the gene ends were 7 bases for V and 13 bases for J; bases not matched to a gene: 12. The CDR3 extends over 14 amino acids. CDR1 is MNHEY, CDR2 SVGAGI, per germline.

V gene TRBV6-2 or TRBV6-3 combines with J gene TRBJ2-2, with D uncertain. This CDR3 spans 16 amino acids. Trimming removed 2 bases at V and 4 bases at J, with 14 bases between. Germline CDR1 reads MNHEY; CDR2 reads SVGEGT. The CDR3 bases are TGTGCCAGCAGTTACAGGCGGCTACGAGGCACCGGGGAGCTGTTTTTT. Amino acids: CASSYRRLRGTGELFF.

The gene calls are TRBV14 and TRBJ1-1; 9 bases agree with TRBD1. Germline trimming cut 4 bases from V and 0 bases from J; bases unmatched to any gene: 6. CDR3 length: 16 residues. The germline gives CDR1 SGHDN, CDR2 FVKESK. The CDR3 DNA is TGTGCCAGCAGCCCAACCGGGACAGGGATGAACACTGAAGCTTTCTTT. The encoded protein is CASSPTGTGMNTEAFF.

This sequence joins TRBV3-1 (or the pseudogene TRBV3-2) and TRBJ1-1; D is ambiguous. Germline CDR1 is LGHDT and CDR2 is YNNKEL (reference sequence). The CDR3 is 15 amino acids. The V and J ends lost 1 base and 1 base respectively, with 10 bases between them. The CDR3 here is CASSQVSGKNTEAFF. The CDR3 DNA reads as TGTGCCAGCAGCCAAGTATCTGGGAAGAACACTGAAGCTTTCTTT.

In its sample, this clone was seen once. The chain is built from TRBV9 and TRBJ2-2; 9 nucleotides line up with TRBD1. Germline CDR1 reads SGDLS; CDR2 reads YYNGEE. V shed 4 bases and J 5 bases; nucleotides not matched to a gene: 15. The CDR3 runs 18 residues. The CDR3 bases are TGTGCCAGCAGCTCCGGCTTGGCCGGGGGGACAGGGACCGGGGAGCTGTTTTTT. It encodes CASSSGLAGGTGTGELFF.

This clone was recorded once. This chain links TRBV14 with TRBJ2-4, with D hard to call. Germline CDR1 and CDR2: SGHDN and FVKESK. The CDR3 loop spans 14 amino acids. V was clipped by 6 bases and J by 0 bases, with 9 bases between them. The CDR3: CASSRSLAKNIQYF. The DNA for the CDR3 is TGTGCCAGCAGTCGTAGCTTAGCCAAAAACATTCAGTACTTC.

The rearrangement joins TRBV7-3 to TRBJ2-7; D is unresolved. Trimming left V 2 bases short and J 0 bases short, with 8 bases between. The CDR3 runs to 14 residues. Germline CDR1 reads SGHTA; CDR2 reads FQGTGA. The CDR3 is CASSLSSSSYEQYF. For the CDR3, the DNA is TGTGCCAGCAGCTTATCCTCGAGCTCCTACGAGCAGTACTTC.

The chain recombines TRBV24-1 with TRBJ2-2; D is unresolved. Looked up from germline, CDR1 is KGHDR and CDR2 is SFDVKD. The CDR3 totals 15 residues. V lost 7 bases and J lost 1, with 12 bases in between. CDR3 sequence (DNA): TGTGCCACCAGCCCCGCCGGCAGGAACACCGGGGAGCTGTTTTTT. Translation gives CATSPAGRNTGELFF.

In its sample, this clone was seen once. The chain is built from TRBV25-1 and TRBJ1-2, with D unresolved. The CDR3 is made up of 14 amino acids. Germline lookup yields CDR1 MGHDK and CDR2 SYGVNS. Trimming left V 6 bases short and J 0 bases short, with 11 bases between. CDR3 bases: TGTGCCAGCAGAAACAGCGCTGCTAACTATGGCTACACCTTC. Its protein is CASRNSAANYGYTF.

This chain connects TRBV18 to TRBJ1-1, with 8 positions matching TRBD1. The V and J ends lost 6 bases and 1 base, in that order; junction bases with no gene match: 13. This CDR3 region has 17 residues. Germline V gives CDR1 KGHSH, CDR2 LQKENI. CDR3 in amino acids: CASSREAGGRPNTEAFF. In nucleotides, the CDR3 is TGTGCCAGCTCCCGAGAGGCAGGGGGCCGTCCGAACACTGAAGCTTTCTTT.

The V gene is TRBV5-1, the J gene TRBJ1-1, with 9 bases that match TRBD1. The CDR3 totals 14 residues. The V gene's germline CDR1 is SGHRS and CDR2 YFSETQ. The V segment lost 5 bases and the J segment 4 bases; nucleotides outside the gene matches: 6. CDR3 sequence: CASSWTGDGTEAFF. CDR3 coding DNA: TGCGCCAGCAGTTGGACAGGGGATGGCACTGAAGCTTTCTTT.

This chain joins TRBV7-2 and TRBJ2-7; 9 bases match TRBD2. The CDR3 is made up of 14 amino acids. Germline V lookup: CDR1 SGHTA, CDR2 FQGNSA. With V trimmed by 5 bases and J by 3 bases, 5 bases remained unmatched. In DNA form, the CDR3 reads TGTGCCAGCAGCATTAGCGGGAGAAACTACGAGCAGTACTTC. Translation gives CASSISGRNYEQYF.

The J gene is TRBJ1-1, the V gene TRBV7-9, with D hard to call. The CDR3 contains 13 residues. Looked up from germline, CDR1 is SEHNR and CDR2 is FQNEAQ (reference sequence). V was clipped by 1 base and J by 4 bases, with 7 bases between them. This CDR3 is CASSLVAGTEAFF. The CDR3 nucleotides read TGTGCCAGCAGCTTAGTGGCTGGCACTGAAGCTTTCTTT. The variable domain in full, with the rest retrieved from reference TRBV7-9 and TRBJ1-1, is DTGVSQNPRHKITKRGQNVTFRCDPISEHNRLYWYRQTLGQGPEFLTYFQNEAQLEKSRLLSDRFSAERPKGSFSTLEIQRTEQGDSAMYLCASSLVAGTEAFFGQGTRLTVV.

The rearrangement links TRBV28 to TRBJ1-4; TRBD1 might be the D (5 bases). Germline-derived CDR1 and CDR2 are MDHEN and SYDVKM. Trimming left V 3 bases short and J 0 bases short, with 17 bases between. The CDR3 sequence is 18 residues long. The chain's CDR3 is CASSLGTARATTNEKLFF. CDR3 DNA sequence: TGTGCCAGCAGTTTGGGGACCGCCAGGGCCACAACTAATGAAAAACTGTTTTTT.

V and J are TRBV25-1 and TRBJ1-1; no reliable D call. The germline gives CDR1 MGHDK, CDR2 SYGVNS. The CDR3 totals 14 residues. The ends were cut back, 5 bases at V and 1 base at J, with 11 bases in the middle. CDR3 DNA sequence: TGTGCCAGCAGTCGAATCGCGGGGAACACTGAAGCTTTCTTT. Encoded protein: CASSRIAGNTEAFF.

The V and J genes are TRBV4-1 and TRBJ2-1; 15 bases line up with TRBD2. Germline CDR1 and CDR2: MGHRA and YSYEKL. This CDR3 is 18 amino acids long. Trimming cost V 3 bases and J 3 bases; bases outside gene matches: 6. DNA for the CDR3: TGCGCCAGCAGCCAGGGGGGACTAGCGGGAGGATTCTACAATGAGCAGTTCTTC. It translates to CASSQGGLAGGFYNEQFF.

The chain couples TRBV5-1 to TRBJ2-7; D perhaps matches TRBD1 (5 bases). The CDR3 totals 15 residues. The V gene's germline CDR1 is SGHRS and CDR2 YFSETQ. The V and J ends lost 0 bases and 4 bases respectively, with 14 bases between them. The CDR3 loop is CASSLGGQGGYEQYF. The CDR3 DNA follows: TGCGCCAGCAGCTTGGGTGGCCAGGGTGGGTACGAGCAGTACTTC.

The chain is built from TRBV19 and TRBJ2-2; possibly TRBD2 for D (5 bases). CDR1 is LNHDA and CDR2 is SQIVND in the germline V gene (reference sequence). CDR3 length: 16 residues. Between the trimmed V and J ends, which lost 4 bases and 2 bases, there was a span of 14 bases. The CDR3, as DNA: TGTGCCAGTAGTAGGGGAGCGTATATTAACACCGGGGAGCTGTTTTTT. Its protein product is CASSRGAYINTGELFF.

The rearrangement joins TRBV14 to TRBJ1-1; D not certain. CDR3 size: 12 residues. CDR1 is SGHDN, CDR2 FVKESK, per germline. Trimming took 3 bases from V and 1 from J, leaving 3 bases between them. For the CDR3, the DNA is TGTGCCAGCAGCCAGAGGAACACTGAAGCTTTCTTT. Its protein product is CASSQRNTEAFF.

This chain connects TRBV28 to TRBJ2-2; TRBD2 agrees at 8 bases. Per the germline V gene, CDR1 is MDHEN and CDR2 is SYDVKM. This CDR3 region has 16 residues. The junction had 6 bases not matched to a gene; V was cut back by 6 bases and J by 0 bases. CDR3 residues: CASRRSGTSNTGELFF. The CDR3 DNA sequence: TGTGCCAGCAGGCGTAGCGGGACCTCGAACACCGGGGAGCTGTTTTTT.

V usage is TRBV19 and J usage is TRBJ2-5; 7 bases map to TRBD2. Germline V lookup: CDR1 LNHDA, CDR2 SQIVND (reference sequence). V was pared by 5 bases and J by 4 bases, with 7 bases of the junction left unmatched. This CDR3 has 14 amino acids. CDR3 in amino acids: CASSETGLPETQYF. The CDR3 DNA reads as TGTGCCAGTAGTGAAACGGGACTACCAGAGACCCAGTACTTC. The whole variable domain, filled in from reference TRBV19 and TRBJ2-5, reads DGGITQSPKYLFRKEGQNVTLSCEQNLNHDAMYWYRQDPGQGLRLIYYSQIVNDFQKGDIAEGYSVSREKKESFPLTVTSAQKNPTAFYLCASSETGLPETQYFGPGTRLLVL.